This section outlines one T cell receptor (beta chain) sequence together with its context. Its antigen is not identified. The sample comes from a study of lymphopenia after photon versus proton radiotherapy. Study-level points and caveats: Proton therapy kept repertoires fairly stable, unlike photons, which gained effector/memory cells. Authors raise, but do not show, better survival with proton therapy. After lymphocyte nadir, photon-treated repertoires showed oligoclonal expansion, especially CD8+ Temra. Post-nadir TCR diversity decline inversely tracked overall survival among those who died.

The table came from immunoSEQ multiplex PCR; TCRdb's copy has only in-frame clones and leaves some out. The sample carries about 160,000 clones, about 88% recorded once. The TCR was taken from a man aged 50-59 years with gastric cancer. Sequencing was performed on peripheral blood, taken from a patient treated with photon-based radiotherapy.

The CDR3 spells CASSETGGYGYTF. In DNA form, the CDR3 reads TGTGCCAGCAGTGAAACAGGGGGCTATGGCTACACCTTC. V and J are TRBV2 and TRBJ1-2; TRBD1 aligns across 8 bases. This CDR3 region has 13 residues. V lost 2 bases to trimming and J lost 4 bases; unmatched junction nucleotides: 0. CDR1 and CDR2 (germline): SNHLY, FYNNEI. The variable domain in full, completed from reference TRBV2 and TRBJ1-2, reads EPEVTQTPSHQVTQMGQEVILRCVPISNHLYFYWYRQILGQKVEFLVSFYNNEISEKSEIFDDQFSVERPDGSNFTLKIRSTKLEDSAMYFCASSETGGYGYTFGSGTRLTVV.